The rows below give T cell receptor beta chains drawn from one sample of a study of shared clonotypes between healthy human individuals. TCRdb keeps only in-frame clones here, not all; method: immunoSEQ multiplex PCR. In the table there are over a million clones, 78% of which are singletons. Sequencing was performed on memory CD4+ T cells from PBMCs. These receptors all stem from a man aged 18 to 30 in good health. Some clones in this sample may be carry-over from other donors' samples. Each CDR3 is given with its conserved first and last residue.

cdr3_aa: CASSLELAGTDTQYF; v_call: TRBV5-1
cdr3_aa: CSVAGGNTEAFF; v_call: TRBV29-1
cdr3_aa: CASSLVASGGHTQYF; v_call: TRBV27
cdr3_aa: CASSSRTGPSSYNEQFF; v_call: TRBV7-2
cdr3_aa: CASSTQWDEQFF; v_call: TRBV10-1
cdr3_aa: CASSRGVDRSYEQYF; v_call: TRBV7-3
cdr3_aa: CASSPPGQGAIGELFF; v_call: TRBV7-3
cdr3_aa: CASSPTRSSYNEQFF; v_call: TRBV14
cdr3_aa: CASNLLTGTGNTIYF; v_call: TRBV19
cdr3_aa: CASSLSRASGRAGYNEQFF; v_call: TRBV27
cdr3_aa: CASSPTSTGELFF; v_call: TRBV5-5
cdr3_aa: CASTSTGGAEAFF; v_call: TRBV2
cdr3_aa: CASSLVGAYNEQFF; v_call: TRBV7-3
cdr3_aa: CASSRSVPPDTQYF; v_call: TRBV18
cdr3_aa: CASSWSSGLNIQYF; v_call: TRBV7-2
cdr3_aa: CASSQPGYEQYF; v_call: TRBV11-2
cdr3_aa: CASSPRQGLNTEAFF; v_call: TRBV11-2
cdr3_aa: CASSWFGRGTYPEAFF; v_call: TRBV13
cdr3_aa: CASSLALAANYGYTF; v_call: TRBV7-2
cdr3_aa: CASSRDRGRDKLPLTF; v_call: TRBV5-1
cdr3_aa: CASSQPTSGVYEQYF; v_call: TRBV4-1
cdr3_aa: CASRDTQNTEAFF; v_call: TRBV10-2